The clone carrying this T cell receptor (beta chain) was seen a few times. Its antigen is unidentified. This entry is derived from a study of blood T cells in healthy people across ages. Whole-study context: Roughly one uniquely barcoded beta molecule per two T cells was captured. Points from the study as a whole: In older individuals, TCR beta diversity per million T cells was lower, falling roughly linearly with age.

The use of a sample-barcoded 5' primer and a J-beta primer mix characterized a second PCR of roughly 6 to 11 cycles. TCRdb recomputed calls from the 5' RACE reads with MiXCR, one row per CDR3 protein. In the table there are some 700,000 distinct CDR3 sequences, around 40% of which are singletons. Donor samples were obtained from healthy Caucasian individuals from Russia, aged 6 to 90. Researchers isolated at least 6.5 million PBMCs per sample. The ends lost 4 bases at V and 3 bases at J; junction bases unmatched: 4. CDR1 ENHRY and CDR2 SYGVKD come from the germline V gene. The CDR3 is made up of 14 amino acids.

The chain is built from TRBV10-3 and TRBJ2-7, with 9 bases fitting TRBD2. This clonotype was obtained from a woman aged 60-70 years in good health. The sequenced material came from blood. CDR3 region: CAISGSGGSYEQYF. The CDR3, as DNA: TGTGCCATCAGTGGTAGCGGGGGAAGCTACGAGCAGTACTTC.